Reported below is one T cell receptor (beta chain). The same CDR3 can be traced to other DNA sequences in this sample. The germline V gene encodes CDR1 KGHSH and CDR2 LQKENI. The CDR3 contains 14 residues. The V gene lost 3 bases and the J gene lost 2 bases, with 7 bases spanning the gap. This sample was included in a study of T cell responses to AZD1222 COVID-19 vaccine. This table comes from immunoSEQ multiplex PCR, and its TCRdb copy is limited to in-frame clones, with some not included. The profile shows about 100,000 clones, roughly nine tenths of them singletons. The TCR comes from an adult in good health. J is TRBJ2-2 and V is TRBV18; D is unclear. This sample comprised peripheral blood, obtained on day 0 of AZD1222 vaccination. The CDR3 here is CASSPTVNTGELFF. The CDR3 bases are TGTGCCAGCTCACCGACCGTTAACACCGGGGAGCTGTTTTTT.